This T cell receptor (beta chain) was sequenced for a study of OX40 agonist ivuxolimab in advanced cancers. As for the study in general: An agonistic human IgG2 monoclonal antibody against OX40 (CD134) was given.

Sequencing used immunoSEQ multiplex PCR; TCRdb keeps in-frame clones, though not all of them. The sample shows tens of thousands of clones, approximately 80% of them seen only once. From germline, CDR1 is MNHEY and CDR2 SVGAGI. V was shortened by 2 bases and J by 2 bases, with 13 bases between the two germline ends. CDR3 length: 15 residues. The sample was CD4+ or CD8+ T cells sorted from blood, taken in a trial of the OX40 agonist ivuxolimab. The receptor was derived from an adult with an advanced solid tumor such as melanoma, head and neck, liver or kidney cancer. The chain carries TRBV6-5 and TRBJ2-7, with D maybe TRBD1 (6 bases). The CDR3 protein is CASSYNRQAPYEQYF. The CDR3 DNA follows: TGTGCCAGCAGTTACAACCGACAGGCCCCCTACGAGCAGTACTTC.